Below are 30 T cell receptor beta chains sequenced from a single sample in a study. Using its own MiXCR run on the 5' RACE reads, TCRdb lists one record per CDR3 protein. The sample lists around 30,000 distinct CDR3 sequences; roughly 26% were seen once. Sequencing was carried out using naive CD4+ T cells sorted from a lymph node. Subset: naive CD4+ T cells, CD4+CD45RA+CD25-. Source of these receptors: a female donor with breast cancer.

This clonotype was seen repeatedly, ten times or more. The chain couples TRBV4-1 to TRBJ2-3; TRBD1 matches 12 bases. Germline values: CDR1 MGHRA, CDR2 YSYEKL. Trimming at V came to 1 base and at J to 6 bases, leaving 5 bases not matched to a gene. This CDR3 comprises 16 residues. The DNA for the CDR3 is TGCGCCAGCAGCCAAGGGGACAGGGGGCGCTTGGATACGCAGTATTTT. It translates to CASSQGDRGRLDTQYF.

This chain connects TRBV4-3 to TRBJ2-1; 16 nucleotides agree with TRBD2. J gave up 7 bases and V 1 base, and 7 bases lay outside the gene matches. The germline V gene has CDR1 LGHNA and CDR2 YSLEER. The CDR3 is made up of 18 amino acids. The DNA of the CDR3 is TGCGCCAGCAGCCAAGCCCGGGGACTAGCGGGAGGGAGGAATGAGCAGTTCTTC. This sequence encodes CASSQARGLAGGRNEQFF.

The chain carries TRBV5-1 and TRBJ2-3; TRBD2 aligns across 14 bases. The CDR3 is 19 amino acids. Germline V gives CDR1 SGHRS, CDR2 YFSETQ. The ends lost 0 bases at V and 2 bases at J; junction bases unmatched: 8. The CDR3 DNA is TGCGCCAGCAGCTTGGATGGACTAGCGGGGGGTTCGATCACAGATACGCAGTATTTT. Translated: CASSLDGLAGGSITDTQYF.

This clonotype turned up a few times. This sequence joins TRBV5-1 and TRBJ2-2, with 8 bases identical to TRBD2. The CDR3 has 17 residues. V lost 4 bases and J lost 0; bases outside the gene matches: 8. Per germline, CDR1 SGHRS and CDR2 YFSETQ. The CDR3 region is CASSRTAGLANTGELFF. As DNA, the CDR3 is TGCGCCAGCAGCCGGACAGCGGGACTAGCGAACACCGGGGAGCTGTTTTTT.

Comments on this clonotype: It may be a read error: a sequence one base away is much more abundant. The chain combines TRBV9 with TRBJ2-7; possibly TRBD1 or TRBD2 for D (5 bases each). V was shortened by 4 bases and J by 0 bases, with 14 bases between the two germline ends. The germline gives CDR1 SGDLS, CDR2 YYNGEE. The CDR3 loop spans 15 amino acids. The CDR3 DNA reads as TGTGCCAGCAGCTTAGGGACGGTGAGCTCCTACGAGCAGTACTTC. Amino acid sequence: CASSLGTVSSYEQYF.

The gene calls are TRBV27 and TRBJ1-2; 9 bases line up with TRBD1. After removal of 7 bases from V and 2 bases from J, the junction contained 17 bases not matched to a gene. From germline, CDR1 is MNHEY and CDR2 SMNVEV (reference sequence). The CDR3 has 18 amino acids. CDR3 protein: CASTIPDRGPQSNYGYTF. The DNA of the CDR3 is TGTGCCAGCACCATTCCGGACAGGGGCCCCCAATCAAACTATGGCTACACCTTC.

This clonotype was seen ten or more times. The chain has TRBV27 and TRBJ2-7, with D perhaps TRBD1 (6 bases). The germline V gene has CDR1 MNHEY and CDR2 SMNVEV (reference sequence). Trimming took 11 bases from V and 3 from J, leaving 11 bases between them. The CDR3 contains 11 residues. For the CDR3, the DNA is TGTGCCGTACGGACAGTCTACGAGCAGTACTTC. This codes for CAVRTVYEQYF.

The chain carries TRBV4-1 and TRBJ2-7; D remains ambiguous. Trimming took off 0 bases at V and 4 bases at J, with 7 bases between the two ends. This CDR3 spans 13 amino acids. CDR1 is MGHRA, CDR2 YSYEKL, per germline. The CDR3: CASSQESLYEQYF. DNA of the CDR3: TGCGCCAGCAGCCAAGAGTCCCTTTACGAGCAGTACTTC.

V is TRBV7-3 and J is TRBJ2-6; D uncertain. This CDR3 is built from 17 residues. CDR1 and CDR2 (germline): SGHTA, FQGTGA. V was pared by 0 bases and J by 0 bases, with 9 bases between. The CDR3 nucleotides read TGTGCCAGCAGCTTAACGGGCAGTAACTCTGGGGCCAACGTCCTGACTTTC. This translates into CASSLTGSNSGANVLTF.

V is TRBV7-3 and J is TRBJ2-1; maybe TRBD2 (6 bases). The V and J ends lost 2 bases and 7 bases respectively, with 18 bases between them. The germline gives CDR1 SGHTA, CDR2 FQGTGA. The CDR3 runs to 16 residues. The CDR3 reads CASSLSAGLGLNEQFF. DNA for the CDR3: TGTGCCAGCAGCTTATCGGCGGGACTTGGTTTAAATGAGCAGTTCTTC.

This chain joins TRBV7-3 and TRBJ2-1; D perhaps matches TRBD1 (6 bases). V dropped 5 bases and J dropped 4 bases, with 15 bases sitting between them. CDR3 length: 15 amino acids. CDR1 is SGHTA and CDR2 is FQGTGA in the germline V gene. The DNA for the CDR3 is TGTGCCAGCAGCCCGGACAGCGGCCGATACAATGAGCAGTTCTTC. Protein product: CASSPDSGRYNEQFF.

In this sample, this clonotype turned up a few times. V usage is TRBV28 and J usage is TRBJ1-4, with TRBD1 as a possible D gene (5 bases). V was pared by 5 bases and J by 7 bases, with 17 bases between. Germline CDR1 is MDHEN and CDR2 is SYDVKM. The CDR3 spans 15 residues. The CDR3 coding sequence is TGTGCCAGCAGTATTACAGGCGAGGGAAGTGAAAAACTGTTTTTT. Encoded protein: CASSITGEGSEKLFF.

The CDR3 spells CASSLGRNEQYF. CDR3 nucleotide sequence: TGTGCCAGCAGCTTGGGTCGGAACGAGCAGTACTTC. This chain links TRBV7-2 with TRBJ2-7; the D is unclear. Germline loops: CDR1 SGHTA, CDR2 FQGNSA. Trimming shortened V by 3 bases and J by 5 bases, and 8 bases separated the two germline ends. The CDR3 totals 12 residues.

A few counts support this clonotype. A read error may be the cause here, since a much bigger clone is one base away. The rearrangement links TRBV20-1 to TRBJ2-7; 8 bases fit TRBD2. From germline, CDR1 is DFQATT and CDR2 SNEGSKA (reference sequence). The CDR3 length is 19 residues. The CDR3 loop reads CGASYGLVSGALETYEQYF. CDR3 nucleotide sequence: TGCGGTGCTAGCTATGGTCTAGTTAGCGGGGCCCTCGAGACCTACGAGCAGTACTTC.

In this sample, this clonotype turned up a few times. The gene calls are TRBV5-1 and TRBJ2-7, with TRBD2 identical over 7 bases. J lost 6 bases, V lost 0 bases, and 6 bases had no gene match. Germline assignment: CDR1 SGHRS and CDR2 YFSETQ. CDR3 length: 14 residues. In nucleotides, the CDR3 is TGCGCCAGCAGCTTGGAGCCGGGGGGACGCGAGCAGTACTTC. Amino acids: CASSLEPGGREQYF. Supplemented by reference TRBV5-1 and TRBJ2-7, the full variable domain reads KAGVTQTPRYLIKTRGQQVTLSCSPISGHRSVSWYQQTPGQGLQFLFEYFSETQRNKGNFPGRFSGRQFSNSRSEMNVSTLELGDSALYLCASSLEPGGREQYFGPGTRLTVT.

The sample holds a few counts of this clonotype. The chain recombines TRBV7-9 with TRBJ2-7, with 10 bases aligning to TRBD2. The CDR3 runs 16 residues. V lost 5 bases to trimming and J lost 1 base; unmatched junction nucleotides: 8. In germline, CDR1 is SEHNR, CDR2 FQNEAQ (reference sequence). The DNA for the CDR3 is TGTGCCAGCAGCCCTAGCGGGGGAGGACCTTCCTACGAGCAGTACTTC. Amino acid sequence: CASSPSGGGPSYEQYF.

The chain carries TRBV5-1 and TRBJ1-3, with 11 bases identical to TRBD1. Germline trimming cut 4 bases from V and 6 bases from J; bases unmatched to any gene: 3. Germline CDR1 reads SGHRS; CDR2 reads YFSETQ. This CDR3 contains 14 residues. In DNA form, the CDR3 reads TGCGCCAGCAGCGCGGGACAGGGGGTAAACACCATATATTTT. Amino acid sequence: CASSAGQGVNTIYF.

This clonotype was detected ten times or more. J is TRBJ1-3 and V is TRBV9, with TRBD1 as a possible D gene (5 bases). V lost 3 bases to trimming and J lost 7 bases, with 14 bases between them. Looked up from germline, CDR1 is SGDLS and CDR2 is YYNGEE. CDR3 length: 14 residues. CDR3 region: CASSEGTPPNTIYF. The CDR3 coding sequence is TGTGCCAGCAGCGAGGGGACTCCCCCCAACACCATATATTTT.

The rearrangement uses TRBV12-3 or TRBV12-4 and TRBJ2-2, with D perhaps matching TRBD2 (5 bases). The CDR3 covers 13 residues. V dropped 3 bases and J dropped 7 bases, with 9 bases sitting between them. The CDR3 DNA reads as TGTGCCAGCAGTTTGGGAGAAGGCGGGGAGCTGTTTTTT. This gives the protein CASSLGEGGELFF.

Worth noting for this clonotype: A much bigger clone sits one base away, suggesting this may be a read error. This rearrangement joins TRBV6-1 to TRBJ2-4; D perhaps matches TRBD2 (6 bases). The CDR3 runs 15 residues. Germline V gives CDR1 MNHNS, CDR2 SASEGT. CDR3 residues: CASSDTGVAKSIQYF. The CDR3 DNA sequence: TGTGCCAGCAGTGACACGGGAGTAGCCAAAAGCATTCAGTACTTC.

V usage is TRBV5-1 and J usage is TRBJ1-4; D might be TRBD1 (6 bases). CDR1 is SGHRS and CDR2 is YFSETQ in the germline V gene. V was clipped by 7 bases and J by 0 bases, with 13 bases between them. This CDR3 region has 15 residues. This CDR3 is CASQRDTATNEKLFF. DNA of the CDR3: TGCGCCAGCCAACGGGACACAGCAACTAATGAAAAACTGTTTTTT.

Relative to its sample, this clonotype is medium-sized (0.01 to 0.1%). V gene TRBV24-1 combines with J gene TRBJ2-2; D unresolved. Between the trimmed V and J ends, which lost 6 bases and 4 bases, there was a span of 8 bases. This CDR3 contains 13 residues. The germline gives CDR1 KGHDR, CDR2 SFDVKD. CDR3 residues: CATSPGITGELFF. CDR3 nucleotides: TGTGCCACCAGTCCGGGTATCACCGGGGAGCTGTTTTTT.

The chain uses TRBV5-4 and TRBJ2-7, with D hard to call. V was pared by 4 bases and J by 2 bases, with 10 bases between. Germline CDR1 reads SGHNT; CDR2 reads YYREEE (reference sequence). The CDR3 loop spans 13 amino acids. Here the CDR3 DNA reads TGTGCCAGCAGCCCGGGCCCCCCCTACGAGCAGTACTTC. It yields the protein CASSPGPPYEQYF.

A word on this clonotype: One end of the junction varies from germline; a read error may be responsible. The chain uses TRBV4-1 and TRBJ1-4; 9 bases match TRBD1. The CDR3 has 17 residues. The germline CDR1 and CDR2 sequences are MGHRA and YSYEKL. The chain's CDR3 is CASSQGDRALTGGKPFF. For the CDR3, the DNA is TGCGCCAGCAGCCAAGGGGACAGGGCCCTCACTGGGGGAAAACCGTTTTTT.

This clonotype appeared once. The CDR3 DNA is TGTGCCAGCAGAATACGGGGGAACACCGGGGAGCTGTTTTTT. Translation gives CASRIRGNTGELFF. The chain joins TRBV6-1 to TRBJ2-2; a possible D gene is TRBD2 (5 bases). The germline CDR1 and CDR2 sequences are MNHNS and SASEGT. V was trimmed by 6 bases and J by 1 base, leaving 9 bases between them. The CDR3 is 14 residues long.

By share of the sample, this clonotype is medium-sized. The chain joins TRBV4-2 to TRBJ1-2, with D hard to call. Germline CDR1 and CDR2: LGHNA and YNFKEQ. Trimming removed 0 bases at V and 4 bases at J, with 15 bases between. This CDR3 has 16 amino acids. This chain's CDR3 is CASSQERANPIYGYTF. The CDR3 DNA sequence: TGTGCCAGCAGCCAAGAGAGGGCTAACCCTATCTATGGCTACACCTTC.

On this clonotype: A junction end diverges from the germline sequence, so it may reflect a read error. The V call is TRBV20-1, the J call TRBJ1-1, with 9 bases that match TRBD1. The CDR3 loop spans 15 amino acids. Germline V gives CDR1 DFQATT, CDR2 SNEGSKA (reference sequence). CDR3 sequence reads: CSTRGQGQGRSEAFF. The DNA of the CDR3 is TGCAGTACTAGAGGCCAGGGACAGGGTAGGTCTGAAGCTTTCTTT.

This clonotype turned up a few times. J is TRBJ2-5 and V is TRBV5-1; D not certain. Looked up from germline, CDR1 is SGHRS and CDR2 is YFSETQ. V lost 4 bases and J lost 5, with 18 bases in between. The CDR3 length is 15 residues. CDR3 in amino acids: CASSRLDGTTETQYF. The CDR3 DNA follows: TGCGCCAGCAGCCGCCTGGACGGAACCACGGAGACCCAGTACTTC.

The chain employs TRBV5-6 and TRBJ2-1; 8 bases fit TRBD2. Germline V gene sequence: CDR1 SGHDT, CDR2 YYEEEE. The CDR3 sequence is 17 residues long. Trimming removed 1 base from V and 3 bases from J; junction bases left unmatched: 9. CDR3 in DNA: TGTGCCAGCAGCTTGAGGGCTAGCGGGTTCTTCTACAATGAGCAGTTCTTC. Translating gives CASSLRASGFFYNEQFF.

Note on this clonotype: A much larger clone differs by one base, so this may be a read error. The CDR3 region is CATRGPGNQPQHF. The CDR3 region has the DNA TGTGCCACCAGGGGACCGGGCAATCAGCCCCAGCATTTT. The chain carries TRBV24-1 and TRBJ1-5, with a weak D call TRBD1 (5 bases). The germline V gene encodes CDR1 KGHDR and CDR2 SFDVKD. CDR3 length: 13 residues. Trimming removed 7 bases from V and 2 bases from J, with 8 bases in between.